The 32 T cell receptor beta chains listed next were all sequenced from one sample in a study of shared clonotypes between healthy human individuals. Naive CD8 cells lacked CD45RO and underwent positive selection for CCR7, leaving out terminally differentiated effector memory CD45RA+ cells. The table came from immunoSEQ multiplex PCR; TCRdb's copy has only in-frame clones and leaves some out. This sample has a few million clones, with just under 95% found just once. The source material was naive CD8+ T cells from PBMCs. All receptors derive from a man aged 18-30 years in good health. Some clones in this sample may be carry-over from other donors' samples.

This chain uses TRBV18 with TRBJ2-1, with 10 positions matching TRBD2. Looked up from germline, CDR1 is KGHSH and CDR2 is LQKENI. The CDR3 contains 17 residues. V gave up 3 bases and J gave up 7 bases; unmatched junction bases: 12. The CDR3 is CASSPASGSWVSNEQFF. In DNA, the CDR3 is TGTGCCAGCTCACCGGCTAGCGGGAGCTGGGTTAGTAATGAGCAGTTCTTC.

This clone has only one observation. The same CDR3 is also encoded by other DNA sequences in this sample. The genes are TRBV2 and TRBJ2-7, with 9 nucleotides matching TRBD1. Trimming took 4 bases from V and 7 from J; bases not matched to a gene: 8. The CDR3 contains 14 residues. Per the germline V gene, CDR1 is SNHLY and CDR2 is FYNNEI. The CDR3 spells CASSVGQGFYEQYF. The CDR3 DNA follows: TGTGCCAGCAGTGTAGGACAGGGGTTCTATGAGCAGTACTTC.

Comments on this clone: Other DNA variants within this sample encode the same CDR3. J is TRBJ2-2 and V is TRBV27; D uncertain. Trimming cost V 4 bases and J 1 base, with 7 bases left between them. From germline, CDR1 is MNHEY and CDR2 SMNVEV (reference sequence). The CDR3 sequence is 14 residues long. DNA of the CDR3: TGTGCCAGCAGTTCACTCCTGAACACCGGGGAGCTGTTTTTT. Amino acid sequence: CASSSLLNTGELFF.

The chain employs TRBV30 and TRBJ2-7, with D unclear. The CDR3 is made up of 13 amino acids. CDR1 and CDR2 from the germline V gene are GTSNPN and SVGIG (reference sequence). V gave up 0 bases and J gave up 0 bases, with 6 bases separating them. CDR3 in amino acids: CAWSVRYSYEQYF. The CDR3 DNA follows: TGTGCCTGGAGTGTACGGTACTCCTACGAGCAGTACTTC.

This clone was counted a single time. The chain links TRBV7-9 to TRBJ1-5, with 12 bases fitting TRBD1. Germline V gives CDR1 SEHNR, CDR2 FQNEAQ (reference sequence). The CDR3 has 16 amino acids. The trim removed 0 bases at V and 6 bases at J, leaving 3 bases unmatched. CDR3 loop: CASSLAGDRGLQPQHF. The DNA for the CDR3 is TGTGCCAGCAGCTTAGCGGGGGACAGGGGGCTTCAGCCCCAGCATTTT.

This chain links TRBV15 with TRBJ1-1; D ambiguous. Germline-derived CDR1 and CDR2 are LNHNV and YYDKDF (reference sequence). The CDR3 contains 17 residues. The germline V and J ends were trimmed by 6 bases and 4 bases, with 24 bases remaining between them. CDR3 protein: CATSSHGVTVVITEAFF. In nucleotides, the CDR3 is TGTGCCACCAGTTCTCATGGAGTGACGGTAGTAATCACTGAAGCTTTCTTT.

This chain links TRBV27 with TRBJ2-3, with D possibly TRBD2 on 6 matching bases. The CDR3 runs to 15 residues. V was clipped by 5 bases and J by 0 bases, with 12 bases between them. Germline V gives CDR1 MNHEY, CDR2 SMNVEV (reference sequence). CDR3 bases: TGTGCCAGCAGTCTAGGACTACCAAGCACAGATACGCAGTATTTT. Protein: CASSLGLPSTDTQYF.

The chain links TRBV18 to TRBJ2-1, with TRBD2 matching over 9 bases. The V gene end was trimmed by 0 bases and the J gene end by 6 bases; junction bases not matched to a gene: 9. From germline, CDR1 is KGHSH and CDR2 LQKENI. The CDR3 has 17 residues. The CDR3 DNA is TGTGCCAGCTCACCACCGGGGATTAGCGGGAGTGGCAATGAGCAGTTCTTC. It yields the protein CASSPPGISGSGNEQFF.

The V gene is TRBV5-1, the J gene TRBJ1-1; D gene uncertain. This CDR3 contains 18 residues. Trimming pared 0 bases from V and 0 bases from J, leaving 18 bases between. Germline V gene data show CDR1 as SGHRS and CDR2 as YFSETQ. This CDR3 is CASSLEAVGSIMNTEAFF. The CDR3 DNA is TGCGCCAGCAGCTTGGAAGCTGTAGGCAGTATTATGAACACTGAAGCTTTCTTT. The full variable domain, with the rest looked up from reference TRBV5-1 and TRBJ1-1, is KAGVTQTPRYLIKTRGQQVTLSCSPISGHRSVSWYQQTPGQGLQFLFEYFSETQRNKGNFPGRFSGRQFSNSRSEMNVSTLELGDSALYLCASSLEAVGSIMNTEAFFGQGTRLTVV.

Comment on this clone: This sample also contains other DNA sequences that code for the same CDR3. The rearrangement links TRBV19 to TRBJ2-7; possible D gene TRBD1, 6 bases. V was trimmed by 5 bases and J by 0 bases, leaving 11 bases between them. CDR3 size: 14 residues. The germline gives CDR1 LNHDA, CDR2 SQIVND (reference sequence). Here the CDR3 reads CASSSPDSSYEQYF. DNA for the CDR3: TGTGCCAGTAGTTCGCCGGACAGCTCCTACGAGCAGTACTTC.

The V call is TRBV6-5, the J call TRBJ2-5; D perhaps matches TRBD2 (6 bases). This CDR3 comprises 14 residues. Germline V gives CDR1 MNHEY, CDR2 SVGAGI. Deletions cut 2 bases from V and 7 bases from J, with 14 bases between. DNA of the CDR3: TGTGCCAGCAGTTACACCCACGGGGGTGGGACCCAGTACTTC. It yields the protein CASSYTHGGGTQYF.

The CDR3 DNA follows: TGTGCCAGCAGTCTAACAGGGGAGAGTGAGGAGACCCAGTACTTC. It yields the protein CASSLTGESEETQYF. The chain links TRBV28 to TRBJ2-5; 7 nucleotides line up with TRBD1. There are 15 residues in the CDR3. J gave up 5 bases and V 5 bases, and 11 bases lay outside the gene matches. Looked up from germline, CDR1 is MDHEN and CDR2 is SYDVKM.

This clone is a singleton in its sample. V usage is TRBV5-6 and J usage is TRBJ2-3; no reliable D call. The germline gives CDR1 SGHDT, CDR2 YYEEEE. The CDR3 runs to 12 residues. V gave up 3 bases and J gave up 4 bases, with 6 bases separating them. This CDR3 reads CASSSGSDTQYF. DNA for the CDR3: TGTGCCAGCAGCTCCGGTTCAGATACGCAGTATTTT.

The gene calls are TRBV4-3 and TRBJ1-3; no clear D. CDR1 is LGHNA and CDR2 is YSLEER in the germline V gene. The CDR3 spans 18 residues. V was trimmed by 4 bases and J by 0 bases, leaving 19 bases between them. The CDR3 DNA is TGCGCCAGCAGCCCCAATTACCCCTCAGGAAGCTCTGGAAACACCATATATTTT. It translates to CASSPNYPSGSSGNTIYF.

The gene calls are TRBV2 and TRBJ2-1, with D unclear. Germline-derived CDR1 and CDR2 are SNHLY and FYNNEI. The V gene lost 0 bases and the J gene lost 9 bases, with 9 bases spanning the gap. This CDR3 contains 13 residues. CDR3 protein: CASSEAPRIEQFF. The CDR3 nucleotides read TGTGCCAGCAGTGAAGCGCCCAGGATTGAGCAGTTCTTC.

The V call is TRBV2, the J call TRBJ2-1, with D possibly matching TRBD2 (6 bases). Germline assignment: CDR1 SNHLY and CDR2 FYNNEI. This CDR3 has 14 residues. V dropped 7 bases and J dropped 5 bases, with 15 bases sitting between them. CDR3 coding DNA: TGTGCCAGCACCCCGGGACTCGCAAACAATGAGCAGTTCTTC. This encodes CASTPGLANNEQFF.

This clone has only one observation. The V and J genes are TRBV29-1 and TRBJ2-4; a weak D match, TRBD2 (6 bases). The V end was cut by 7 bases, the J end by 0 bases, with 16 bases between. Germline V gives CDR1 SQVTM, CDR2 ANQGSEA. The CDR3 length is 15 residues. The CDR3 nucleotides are TGCAGCGCCGCCGGAGGGGTCCTAGCCAAAAACATTCAGTACTTC. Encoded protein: CSAAGGVLAKNIQYF.

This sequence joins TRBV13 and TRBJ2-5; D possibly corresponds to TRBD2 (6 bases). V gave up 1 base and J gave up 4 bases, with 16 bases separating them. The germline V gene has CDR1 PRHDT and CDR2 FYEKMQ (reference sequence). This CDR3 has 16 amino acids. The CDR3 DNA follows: TGTGCCAGCAGCTTAGAGACGGGAGAGGGCAGAGAGACCCAGTACTTC. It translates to CASSLETGEGRETQYF.

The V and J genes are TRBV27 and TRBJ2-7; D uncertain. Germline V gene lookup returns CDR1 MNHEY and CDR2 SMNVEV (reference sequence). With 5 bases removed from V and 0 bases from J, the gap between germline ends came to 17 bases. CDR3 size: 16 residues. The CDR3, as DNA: TGTGCCAGCAGTAGCTTCGCGGTCGAGAGCTCCTACGAGCAGTACTTC. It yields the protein CASSSFAVESSYEQYF.

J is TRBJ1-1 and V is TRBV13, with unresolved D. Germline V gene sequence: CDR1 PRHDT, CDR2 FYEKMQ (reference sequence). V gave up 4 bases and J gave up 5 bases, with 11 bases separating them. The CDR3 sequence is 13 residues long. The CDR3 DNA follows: TGTGCCAGCAGCTACTGGGGAGGGACTGAAGCTTTCTTT. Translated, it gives CASSYWGGTEAFF.

CDR3 DNA: TGTGCCAGCGGGAATTTAGCGGGGGTATACAATGAGCAGTTCTTC. As protein: CASGNLAGVYNEQFF. The rearrangement uses TRBV27 and TRBJ2-1; 9 bases fit TRBD2. The trim removed 8 bases at V and 4 bases at J, leaving 9 bases unmatched. Germline loops: CDR1 MNHEY, CDR2 SMNVEV (reference sequence). The CDR3 spans 15 residues.

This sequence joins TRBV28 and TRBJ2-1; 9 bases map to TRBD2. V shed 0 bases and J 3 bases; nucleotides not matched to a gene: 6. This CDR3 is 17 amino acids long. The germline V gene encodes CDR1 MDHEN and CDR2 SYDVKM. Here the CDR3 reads CASSLWASGTYYNEQFF. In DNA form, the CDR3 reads TGTGCCAGCAGTTTATGGGCTAGCGGGACCTACTACAATGAGCAGTTCTTC.

CDR3: CASSLAVYRYDGTGELFF. For the CDR3, the DNA is TGCGCCAGCAGCTTGGCCGTGTATCGGTATGACGGGACCGGGGAGCTGTTTTTT. The J gene is TRBJ2-2, the V gene TRBV5-1; D ambiguous. The germline V and J ends were trimmed by 0 bases and 5 bases, with 20 bases remaining between them. Per germline, CDR1 SGHRS and CDR2 YFSETQ. The CDR3 is 18 residues long.

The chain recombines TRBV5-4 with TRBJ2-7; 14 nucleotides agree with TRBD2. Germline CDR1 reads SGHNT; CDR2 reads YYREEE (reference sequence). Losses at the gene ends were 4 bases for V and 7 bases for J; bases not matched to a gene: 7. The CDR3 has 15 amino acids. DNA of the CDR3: TGTGCCAGCAGCAACGGACTAGCGGGAGGTTTTGAGCAGTACTTC. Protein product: CASSNGLAGGFEQYF. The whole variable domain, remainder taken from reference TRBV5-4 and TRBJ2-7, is ETGVTQSPTHLIKTRGQQVTLRCSSQSGHNTVSWYQQALGQGPQFIFQYYREEENGRGNFPPRFSGLQFPNYSSELNVNALELDDSALYLCASSNGLAGGFEQYFGPGTRLTVT.

This CDR3 reads CASSQDTGGRTNEQFF. CDR3 sequence (DNA): TGCGCCAGCAGCCAAGATACGGGGGGGCGCACCAATGAGCAGTTCTTC. V is TRBV4-3 and J is TRBJ2-1; TRBD2 matches at 8 bases. Trimming at V came to 0 bases and at J to 6 bases, leaving 7 bases not matched to a gene. This CDR3 is 16 amino acids long. Germline-derived CDR1 and CDR2 are LGHNA and YSLEER.

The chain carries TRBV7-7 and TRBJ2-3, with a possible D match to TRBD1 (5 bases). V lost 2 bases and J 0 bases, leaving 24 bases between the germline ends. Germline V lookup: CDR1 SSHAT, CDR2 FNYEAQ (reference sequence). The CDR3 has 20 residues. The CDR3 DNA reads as TGTGCCAGCAGCTTAATTGCTGGGGCAGGACGCTTTGGAAGCACAGATACGCAGTATTTT. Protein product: CASSLIAGAGRFGSTDTQYF.

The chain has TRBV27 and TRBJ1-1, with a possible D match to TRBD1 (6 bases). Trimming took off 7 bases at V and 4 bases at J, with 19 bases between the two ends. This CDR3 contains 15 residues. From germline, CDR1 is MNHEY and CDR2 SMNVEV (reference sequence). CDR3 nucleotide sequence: TGTGCCAGCAAACCGAGAAGGACAGCACCCACTGAAGCTTTCTTT. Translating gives CASKPRRTAPTEAFF.

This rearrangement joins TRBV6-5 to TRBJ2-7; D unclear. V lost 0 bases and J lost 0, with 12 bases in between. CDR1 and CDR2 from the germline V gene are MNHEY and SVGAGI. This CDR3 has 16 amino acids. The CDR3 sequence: CASSYSMGSNSYEQYF. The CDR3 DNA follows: TGTGCCAGCAGTTACTCGATGGGTAGTAACTCCTACGAGCAGTACTTC.

The CDR3 region is CAWTRGYTEAFF. The CDR3 DNA reads as TGTGCCTGGACCCGGGGGTACACTGAAGCTTTCTTT. The rearrangement links TRBV30 to TRBJ1-1, with D maybe TRBD1 (5 bases). The CDR3 totals 12 residues. Germline CDR1 reads GTSNPN; CDR2 reads SVGIG (reference sequence). The ends were cut back, 4 bases at V and 3 bases at J, with 9 bases in the middle.

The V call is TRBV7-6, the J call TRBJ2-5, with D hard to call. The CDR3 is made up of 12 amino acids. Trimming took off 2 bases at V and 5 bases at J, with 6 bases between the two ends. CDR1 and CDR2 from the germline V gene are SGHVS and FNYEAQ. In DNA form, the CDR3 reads TGTGCCAGCAGCTTACTGGTGGAGACCCAGTACTTC. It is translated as CASSLLVETQYF.

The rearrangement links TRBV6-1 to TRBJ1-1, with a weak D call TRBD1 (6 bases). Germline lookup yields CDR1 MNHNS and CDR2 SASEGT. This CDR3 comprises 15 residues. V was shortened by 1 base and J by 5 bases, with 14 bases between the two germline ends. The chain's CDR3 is CASSEGNRAGTEAFF. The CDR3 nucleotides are TGTGCCAGCAGTGAAGGGAACAGGGCGGGAACTGAAGCTTTCTTT.

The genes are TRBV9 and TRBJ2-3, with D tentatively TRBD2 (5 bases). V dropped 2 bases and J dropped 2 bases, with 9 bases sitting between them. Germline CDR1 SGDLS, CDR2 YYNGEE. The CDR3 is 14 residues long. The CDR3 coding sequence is TGTGCCAGCAGCGTCTCTAGCATCACAGATACGCAGTATTTT. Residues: CASSVSSITDTQYF.